The present TCR beta chain was sequenced within a study of T cells in Graves' hyperthyroidism and ophthalmopathy. Germline V gives CDR1 GTSNPN, CDR2 SVGIG (reference sequence). There are 14 residues in the CDR3. Losses at the gene ends were 8 bases for V and 4 bases for J; bases not matched to a gene: 11. TCR beta CDR3 regions were amplified from RNA. In the first-round RT-PCR of the TCR CDR3, the HTBI primer set was used. One entry per CDR3 protein results from TCRdb running MiXCR on the multiplex PCR reads. The sample gives under 650,000 distinct CDR3 sequences, 15% to 20% of which show up once; less than 4.5% is in the top ten.

The chain employs TRBV30 and TRBJ2-1; TRBD1 agrees at 7 bases. This clonotype originated in a woman aged 30 to 39 with Graves' hyperthyroidism. Material: blood. CDR3 in amino acids: CAGGPGQRYNEQFF. The CDR3 DNA reads as TGTGCCGGAGGCCCGGGACAGCGATACAATGAGCAGTTCTTC.